This is a list of T cell receptor beta chains from one sample in a study of identical twins. Using its own MiXCR run on the 5' RACE reads, TCRdb lists one record per CDR3 protein. Of 500,000 to 550,000 distinct CDR3 sequences listed, roughly 21% are singletons. These data were also filed under a second study, of T cells expressing NK-cell markers.

Input material: CD4+ T cells sorted from blood. The receptors originated from a woman aged 18 to 35 in good health. The CDR3 runs from the conserved cysteine through the conserved F or W. Expanded clones get a size class; other rows say once, few or many, or leave the size out.

size	V	CDR3
few	TRBV5-1	CASSSEGRGNTQYF
NA	TRBV18	CASSRRAEAFF
few	TRBV15	CATSSMGGSGIADTQYF
NA	TRBV5-1	CASSLGQGNMNTEAFF
many	TRBV12-3/TRBV12-4	CASSLAGTQQYF
few	TRBV5-8	CASSLGQPLSYNEQFF
many	TRBV20-1	CSAGTGRDEQYF
once	TRBV18	CASSPRRTADQETQYF
NA	TRBV20-1	CSARDLRGSSYNEQFF
many	TRBV5-1	CASSLGGQRAYEQYF
many	TRBV20-1	CSAIRGRNEQFF
NA	TRBV20-1	CSARRTRNTYEQYF
NA	TRBV5-1	CASSRAGTSGRGNEQYF
NA	TRBV10-3	CAIRPGDRGHNEQFF
NA	TRBV20-1	CSARVGSPLHF
few	TRBV5-6	CASSFSGRAHGEQFF
NA	TRBV29-1	CSAEVYEQFF
few	TRBV20-1	CSASLFSGGNYGYTF
NA	TRBV21-1	CASSKGTGGNNSPLHF
NA	TRBV20-1	CSARDPRVAKNIQYF
NA	TRBV10-3	CAINPRKGTHYYEQYF
few	TRBV20-1	CSARKSGDNQPQHF